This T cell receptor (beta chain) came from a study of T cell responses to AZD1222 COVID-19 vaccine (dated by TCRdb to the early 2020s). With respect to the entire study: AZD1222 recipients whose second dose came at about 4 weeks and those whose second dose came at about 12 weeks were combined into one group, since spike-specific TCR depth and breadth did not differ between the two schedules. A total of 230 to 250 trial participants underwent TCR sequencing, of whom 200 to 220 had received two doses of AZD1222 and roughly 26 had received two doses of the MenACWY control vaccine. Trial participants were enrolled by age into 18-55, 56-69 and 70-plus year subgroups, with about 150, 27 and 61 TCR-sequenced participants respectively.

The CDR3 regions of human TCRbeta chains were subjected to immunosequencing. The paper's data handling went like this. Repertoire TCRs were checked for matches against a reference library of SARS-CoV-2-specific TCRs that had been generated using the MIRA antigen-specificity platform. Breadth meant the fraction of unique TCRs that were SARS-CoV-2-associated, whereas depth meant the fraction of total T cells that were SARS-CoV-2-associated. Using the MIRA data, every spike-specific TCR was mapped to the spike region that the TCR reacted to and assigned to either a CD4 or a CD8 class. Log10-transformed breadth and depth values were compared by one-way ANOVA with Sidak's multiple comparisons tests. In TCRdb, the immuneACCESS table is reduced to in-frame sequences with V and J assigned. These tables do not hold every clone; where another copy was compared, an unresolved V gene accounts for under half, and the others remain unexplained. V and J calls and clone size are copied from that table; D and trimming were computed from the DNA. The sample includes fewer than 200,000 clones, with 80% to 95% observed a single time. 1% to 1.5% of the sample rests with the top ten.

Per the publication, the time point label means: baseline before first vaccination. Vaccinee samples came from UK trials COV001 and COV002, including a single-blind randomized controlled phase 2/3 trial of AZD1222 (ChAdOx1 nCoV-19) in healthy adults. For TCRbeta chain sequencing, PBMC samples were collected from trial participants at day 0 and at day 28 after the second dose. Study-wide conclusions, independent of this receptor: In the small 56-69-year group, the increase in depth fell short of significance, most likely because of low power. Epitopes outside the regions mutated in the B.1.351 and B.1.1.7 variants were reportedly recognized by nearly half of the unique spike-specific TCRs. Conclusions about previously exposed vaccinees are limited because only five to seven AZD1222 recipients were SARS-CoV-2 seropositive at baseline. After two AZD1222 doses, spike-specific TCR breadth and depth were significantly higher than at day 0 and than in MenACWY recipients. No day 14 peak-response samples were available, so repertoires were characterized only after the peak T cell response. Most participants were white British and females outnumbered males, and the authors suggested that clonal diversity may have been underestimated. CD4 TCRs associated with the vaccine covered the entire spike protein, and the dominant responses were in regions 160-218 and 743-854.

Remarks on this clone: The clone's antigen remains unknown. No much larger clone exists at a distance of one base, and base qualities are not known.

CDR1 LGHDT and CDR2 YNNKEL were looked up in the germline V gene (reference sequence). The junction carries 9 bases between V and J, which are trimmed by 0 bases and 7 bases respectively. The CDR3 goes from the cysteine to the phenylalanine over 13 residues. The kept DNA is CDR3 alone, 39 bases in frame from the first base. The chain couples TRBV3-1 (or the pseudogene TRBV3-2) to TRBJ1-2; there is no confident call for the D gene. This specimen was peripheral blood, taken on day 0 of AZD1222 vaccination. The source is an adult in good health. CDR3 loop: CASSQEGQRGYTF. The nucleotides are TGTGCCAGCAGCCAAGAAGGTCAGCGTGGCTACACCTTC.